This TCR beta chain originates from a study of blood T cell repertoires in COVID-19. TCRdb keeps only in-frame clones here, not all; method: immunoSEQ multiplex PCR. The repertoire holds about 150,000 clones, with 75% to 90% as singletons. From germline, CDR1 is LGHNA and CDR2 YSLEER. V was shortened by 1 base and J by 0 bases, with 7 bases between the two germline ends. This CDR3 is built from 15 residues. A single count supports this clone. The chain couples TRBV4-3 to TRBJ2-1; no clear D gene. The sample comprised peripheral blood. This sequence was found in a woman aged 55-75 years with active or convalescent COVID-19. The CDR3 DNA is TGCGCCAGCAGCCAAGGAGTGAGCTCCTACAATGAGCAGTTCTTC. Translated: CASSQGVSSYNEQFF.